This entry is about one T cell receptor (beta chain). The source of the sample is a study of T-cell reconstitution after alpha-beta-depleted transplantation in children. The authors prepared the TCRbeta library with unique molecular identifiers. TCRdb fed the PCR reads into MiXCR, producing one record per CDR3 protein. The sample shows some 600,000 distinct CDR3 sequences, roughly 15% of them seen only once. Here the sequenced sample was PBMCs from the stem cell graft donor, taken from the stem cell graft. The TCR was taken from a human donor who donated a stem cell graft to a child with acute myeloid leukemia.

The CDR3 loop reads CASRKDRDNQPQHF. The CDR3 nucleotides are TGTGCCAGCAGGAAGGACAGGGACAATCAGCCCCAGCATTTT. The chain carries TRBV12-3 or TRBV12-4 and TRBJ1-5; 8 nucleotides agree with TRBD1. V was clipped by 6 bases and J by 3 bases; unmatched bases: 4. The CDR3 runs to 14 residues.